This entry concerns a single T cell receptor beta chain. Here immunoSEQ multiplex PCR was the method, and the copy in TCRdb shows in-frame clones only, minus some. The sample yields some 45,000 clones, around 80% seen once. These data come from a study of blood T cell repertoires in COVID-19. Study-level background: Sample material is recorded as cDNA or gDNA derived from T cells, B-cell-depleted T cells, or PBMCs.

V was shortened by 2 bases and J by 8 bases, with 14 bases between the two germline ends. Per germline, CDR1 SGHNT and CDR2 YYREEE (reference sequence). The CDR3 has 14 residues. Material: peripheral blood. This sequence joins TRBV5-4 and TRBJ2-4; perhaps TRBD1 as D (5 bases). The source is a human donor in a cohort sampled during active COVID-19. CDR3 in amino acids: CASSFDSLGDIQYF. The CDR3, as DNA: TGTGCCAGCAGCTTTGACTCCCTAGGGGACATTCAGTACTTC. Drawing the rest from reference TRBV5-4 and TRBJ2-4, the complete variable domain is ETGVTQSPTHLIKTRGQQVTLRCSSQSGHNTVSWYQQALGQGPQFIFQYYREEENGRGNFPPRFSGLQFPNYSSELNVNALELDDSALYLCASSFDSLGDIQYFGAGTRLSVL.